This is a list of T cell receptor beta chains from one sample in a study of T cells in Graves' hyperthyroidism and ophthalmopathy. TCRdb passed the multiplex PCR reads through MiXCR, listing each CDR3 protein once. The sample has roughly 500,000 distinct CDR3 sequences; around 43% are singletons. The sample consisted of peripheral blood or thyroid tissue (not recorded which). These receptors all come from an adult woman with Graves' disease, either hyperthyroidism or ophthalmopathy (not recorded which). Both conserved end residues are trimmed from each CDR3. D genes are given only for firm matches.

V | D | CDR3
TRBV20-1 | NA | SARVGGKDQY
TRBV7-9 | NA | ASRRDNQETQY
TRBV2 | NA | ASRPNYGYT
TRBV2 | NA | ASRGEANYGYT
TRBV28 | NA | ASSFWGSNYGYT
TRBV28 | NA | ASSLQRQRAF
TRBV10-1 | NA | ASSESKGRETQY
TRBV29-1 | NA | SASPGQGMNTEAF
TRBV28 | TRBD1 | ASSRPGGGFNQPQH
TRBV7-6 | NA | ASSLGEASKAF
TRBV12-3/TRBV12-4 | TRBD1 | ASSLPRQGGQPQH
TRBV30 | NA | AWENKGDRSGNTIY
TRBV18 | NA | ASSPFRRVETQY
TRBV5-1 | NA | ASSLGRGAF
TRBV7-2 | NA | ASSLGLNTIY
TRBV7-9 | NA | ASTRANEETQY
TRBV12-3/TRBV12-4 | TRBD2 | ASSFAASGRAGNTGELF
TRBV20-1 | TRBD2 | SAAGLAGGPGRQETQY
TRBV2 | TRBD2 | ASSEWAGGGETQY
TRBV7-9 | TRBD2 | ASSHPGGTSGSYEQY
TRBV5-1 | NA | ASSLAIGELF
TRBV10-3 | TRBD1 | AIRGTGRPEAF
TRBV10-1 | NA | ASSQGEGSGANVLT
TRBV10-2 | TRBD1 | ASSVGGTGDGYT
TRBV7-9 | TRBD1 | ASSFGRGITGELF